These 13 T cell receptor beta chains originate from one sample sequenced in a study of T cell repertoires in cytomegalovirus infection (dated by TCRdb to the late 2010s). These reads were obtained on an Illumina HiSeq 1500. Starting from the raw public reads, TCRdb applied fastp trimming at Q25, assembled clones with MiXCR and retained in-frame beta chains. Each entry is one CDR3 protein sequence, shown with its most common DNA and genes. The sample records tens of thousands of distinct CDR3 sequences, about 24% of which are singletons. Of the sample, 50% is held by the ten largest clones. These receptors lack a known antigen. What this sample's treatment or condition label stands for: in vitro stimulation with specific CMV peptide epitopes to enrich CMV-specific T cells. Sequenced here: CD8+ T cells from cultured PBMCs, sampled from culture after CMV antigen stimulation. All receptors derive from a human donor in good health (CMV status not recorded). Some clones in this sample may be carry-over from other donors' samples.

V and J are TRBV20-1 and TRBJ2-3; 7 bases map to TRBD2. V was clipped by 4 bases and J by 2 bases; unmatched bases: 3. The CDR3 contains 13 residues. The V gene's germline CDR1 is DFQATT and CDR2 SNEGSKA (reference sequence). The CDR3 is CSATGLNTDTQYF. DNA of the CDR3: TGCAGTGCTACGGGACTAAACACAGATACGCAGTATTTT.

CDR3 sequence reads: CASSQAFQGPYEQYF. Written as DNA, the CDR3 is TGCGCCAGCAGCCAAGCCTTTCAGGGGCCCTACGAGCAGTACTTC. J is TRBJ2-7 and V is TRBV4-3, with a weak D call TRBD1 (6 bases). The CDR3 is 15 residues long. The V gene lost 1 base and the J gene lost 2 bases, with 12 bases spanning the gap. Germline values: CDR1 LGHNA, CDR2 YSLEER.

This sequence joins TRBV4-3 and TRBJ2-7; D is undetermined. This CDR3 comprises 15 residues. V gave up 3 bases and J gave up 0 bases, with 12 bases separating them. CDR1 and CDR2 (germline): LGHNA, YSLEER. This CDR3 reads CASSHYFDDSYEQYF. The CDR3 nucleotides are TGCGCCAGCAGCCACTATTTTGACGACTCCTACGAGCAGTACTTC.

The rearrangement links TRBV20-1 to TRBJ1-2, with a weak D call TRBD1 (5 bases). Trimming removed 0 bases from V and 4 bases from J, with 6 bases in between. This CDR3 contains 12 residues. Germline CDR1 and CDR2: DFQATT and SNEGSKA (reference sequence). The CDR3 sequence: CSAREGTYGYTF. In DNA, the CDR3 is TGCAGTGCTAGAGAGGGGACCTATGGCTACACCTTC.

The chain has TRBV7-8 and TRBJ1-5; TRBD1 might be the D (6 bases). The CDR3 is 14 amino acids. Germline lookup yields CDR1 SGHVS and CDR2 FQNEAQ. V lost 4 bases, J lost 6 bases, and 13 bases lay in between. In DNA form, the CDR3 reads TGTGCCAGCAGCTCCTCGGGGGCTGGTCAGCCCCAGCATTTT. Protein product: CASSSSGAGQPQHF.

The chain combines TRBV9 with TRBJ2-7; the match to TRBD1 covers 8 bases. Losses at the gene ends were 4 bases for V and 6 bases for J; bases not matched to a gene: 9. This CDR3 is built from 14 residues. Germline CDR1 is SGDLS and CDR2 is YYNGEE. CDR3 region: CASSTQDRAAEQYF. CDR3 coding DNA: TGTGCCAGCAGCACCCAGGACAGGGCGGCCGAGCAGTACTTC.

V is TRBV11-3 and J is TRBJ1-2; tentatively, D is TRBD1 (6 bases). The germline gives CDR1 SGHNT, CDR2 YENEEA. With 5 bases removed from V and 4 bases from J, the gap between germline ends came to 14 bases. There are 14 residues in the CDR3. CDR3 in amino acids: CASSTRGNAYGYTF. DNA of the CDR3: TGTGCCAGCAGCACCAGGGGCAACGCCTATGGCTACACCTTC.

This clonotype was detected a few times. The chain combines TRBV24-1 with TRBJ2-3; TRBD1 agrees at 7 bases. The CDR3 is made up of 15 amino acids. J gave up 0 bases and V 10 bases, and 9 bases lay outside the gene matches. Germline V gene data show CDR1 as KGHDR and CDR2 as SFDVKD. Here the CDR3 reads CATTSGQTSTDTQYF. CDR3 bases: TGTGCCACGACCTCGGGACAGACTAGCACAGATACGCAGTATTTT.

This chain uses TRBV9 with TRBJ2-2; a weak D match, TRBD1 (6 bases). V was cut by 0 bases and J by 1 base, with 10 bases left in between. The germline V gene encodes CDR1 SGDLS and CDR2 YYNGEE. The CDR3 sequence is 16 residues long. CDR3 amino acids: CASSVALQGNTGELFF. CDR3 in DNA: TGTGCCAGCAGCGTAGCTCTACAGGGGAACACCGGGGAGCTGTTTTTT. The complete variable domain, with remaining parts taken from reference TRBV9 and TRBJ2-2, reads DSGVTQTPKHLITATGQRVTLRCSPRSGDLSVYWYQQSLDQGLQFLIQYYNGEERAKGNILERFSAQQFPDLHSELNLSSLELGDSALYFCASSVALQGNTGELFFGEGSRLTVL.

This clonotype was observed many times. The V and J genes are TRBV12-3 or TRBV12-4 and TRBJ1-2; TRBD1 matches 8 bases. This CDR3 region has 15 residues. The trim removed 3 bases at V and 4 bases at J, leaving 7 bases unmatched. In DNA form, the CDR3 reads TGTGCCAGCAGTTTCGGTCTCAGGGGGCTCTATGGCTACACCTTC. Its protein product is CASSFGLRGLYGYTF.

V and J are TRBV5-4 and TRBJ2-5, with TRBD1 matching over 10 bases. Trimming removed 4 bases from V and 5 bases from J; junction bases left unmatched: 2. The CDR3 consists of 13 residues. Germline V gene sequence: CDR1 SGHNT, CDR2 YYREEE (reference sequence). In DNA, the CDR3 is TGTGCCAGCAGCCCGGGACAGGGGGAGACCCAGTACTTC. It specifies CASSPGQGETQYF. The full variable domain, rest sourced from reference TRBV5-4 and TRBJ2-5, is ETGVTQSPTHLIKTRGQQVTLRCSSQSGHNTVSWYQQALGQGPQFIFQYYREEENGRGNFPPRFSGLQFPNYSSELNVNALELDDSALYLCASSPGQGETQYFGPGTRLLVL.

This clonotype was detected a few times. The rearrangement joins TRBV10-3 to TRBJ2-1; 7 bases are shared with TRBD1. The CDR3 is 15 residues long. V lost 9 bases, J lost 4 bases, and 12 bases stayed unmatched. Germline values: CDR1 ENHRY, CDR2 SYGVKD. The CDR3 spells CAIGGQGVGYNEQFF. CDR3 in DNA: TGTGCCATAGGGGGCCAGGGCGTGGGGTACAATGAGCAGTTCTTC.

This clonotype was picked up many times. The rearrangement joins TRBV7-6 to TRBJ2-5, with TRBD2 identical over 14 bases. Germline CDR1 reads SGHVS; CDR2 reads FNYEAQ. The CDR3 totals 17 residues. Losses at the gene ends were 5 bases for V and 5 bases for J; bases not matched to a gene: 10. The DNA for the CDR3 is TGTGCCAGCAGCCCCGGGACTAGCGGGGGCCTGCGGGAGACCCAGTACTTC. This translates into CASSPGTSGGLRETQYF.